This TCR beta chain was captured in a study of CD8+ T cells in alopecia areata. Study in general: Patients received oral tofacitinib, 5 to 10 mg twice daily, for moderate-to-severe alopecia areata. A 6-month off-drug phase came after tofacitinib, which had lasted 6 to 18 months.

The V gene end was trimmed by 4 bases and the J gene end by 2 bases; junction bases not matched to a gene: 6. Germline-derived CDR1 and CDR2 are KGHSY and FQNENV. CDR3 length equals 15 residues. CD4+ and CD8+ T cells were sorted from PBMCs. Following extraction, RNA underwent reverse transcription to cDNA, which served as the sequencing template. Profiled with immunoSEQ multiplex PCR; TCRdb holds only in-frame clones, not every one. The repertoire holds around 140,000 clones, with approximately 49% as singletons. By its share, this clone is medium-sized (0.01 to 0.1%). The source was CD8+ T cells sorted from blood, collected at week 0. This sequence originates from a human donor with alopecia areata. This rearrangement joins TRBV16 to TRBJ2-3; 7 positions agree with TRBD1. The DNA for the CDR3 is TGTGCCAGCAGCCCCCGACAGGGCCCCACAGATACGCAGTATTTT. This sequence encodes CASSPRQGPTDTQYF.